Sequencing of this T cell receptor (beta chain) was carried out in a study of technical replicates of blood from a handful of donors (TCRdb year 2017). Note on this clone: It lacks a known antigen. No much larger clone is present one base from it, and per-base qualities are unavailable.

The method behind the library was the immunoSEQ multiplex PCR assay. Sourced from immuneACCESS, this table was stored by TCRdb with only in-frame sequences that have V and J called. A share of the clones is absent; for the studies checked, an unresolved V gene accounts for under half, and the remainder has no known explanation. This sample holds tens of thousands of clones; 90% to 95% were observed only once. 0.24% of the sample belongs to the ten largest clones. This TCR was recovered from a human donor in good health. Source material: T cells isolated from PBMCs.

CDR3 loop: CSVEEGIGGTTEAFF. In nucleotides, the sequence is TGCAGCGTTGAAGAGGGGATCGGGGGAACCACTGAAGCTTTCTTT. The rearrangement combines TRBV29-1 with TRBJ1-1; TRBD1 is possibly the D segment (5 matching bases). V loses 0 bases, J loses 4 bases, and the germline ends lie 15 bases apart. CDR1 and CDR2 are drawn from the germline V gene: SQVTM, ANQGSEA. The cysteine opens and the phenylalanine closes a CDR3 of 15 amino acids. Solely the CDR3 DNA is kept, with 45 bases framed from the first base.